Listed below are T cell receptor beta chains from one sample, sequenced in a study of OX40 agonist ivuxolimab in advanced cancers. Clones were sequenced by immunoSEQ multiplex PCR, and TCRdb holds only the in-frame ones, with some missing. Among more than 12,000 clones listed, 80% were seen once. The sample consisted of CD4+ or CD8+ T cells sorted from blood, taken in a trial of the OX40 agonist ivuxolimab. These receptors originate from an adult with an advanced solid tumor such as melanoma, head and neck, liver or kidney cancer. The CDR3 runs from the conserved cysteine through the conserved F or W. D genes are given only for firm matches. Only part of the rows carry a size: once, few, many, or a class if the clone is expanded.

size: NA; J: TRBJ1-4; V: TRBV7-9; D: TRBD1; CDR3: CASSLTGANEKLFF; DNA: TGTGCCAGCAGCCTGACAGGGGCTAATGAAAAACTGTTTTTT
size: NA; J: TRBJ2-7; V: TRBV13; D: NA; CDR3: CASSLDSYEQYF; DNA: TGTGCCAGCAGCTTAGACAGCTACGAGCAGTACTTC
size: NA; J: TRBJ2-4; V: TRBV4-3; D: NA; CDR3: CASSQGVVSGNIQYF; DNA: TGCGCCAGCAGCCAGGGGGTTGTGTCGGGGAACATTCAGTACTTC
size: few; J: TRBJ2-7; V: TRBV7-9; D: NA; CDR3: CASSQDGGRVYEQYF; DNA: TGTGCCAGCAGCCAAGATGGGGGGAGAGTCTACGAGCAGTACTTC
size: once; J: TRBJ2-3; V: TRBV7-8; D: TRBD2; CDR3: CASSASGSTDTQYF; DNA: TGTGCCAGCAGCGCTAGCGGGAGCACAGATACGCAGTATTTT
size: NA; J: TRBJ2-3; V: TRBV7-6; D: NA; CDR3: CASTLDPPDTQYF; DNA: TGTGCCAGCACCCTCGACCCCCCAGATACGCAGTATTTT
size: NA; J: TRBJ2-7; V: TRBV20-1; D: NA; CDR3: CSASISYEQYF; DNA: TGCAGTGCTAGTATCTCCTACGAGCAGTACTTC
size: NA; J: TRBJ1-1; V: TRBV7-9; D: TRBD1; CDR3: CASSEDRGPRAAEAFF; DNA: TGTGCCAGCAGCGAAGACAGGGGGCCCCGGGCTGCTGAAGCTTTCTTT
size: NA; J: TRBJ2-3; V: TRBV9; D: NA; CDR3: CASSVYSQLTDTQYF; DNA: TGTGCCAGCAGCGTATATAGTCAGCTTACAGATACGCAGTATTTT
size: NA; J: TRBJ1-5; V: TRBV5-1; D: NA; CDR3: CASSEGGFGQPQHF; DNA: TGTGCCAGCAGCGAGGGGGGCTTCGGTCAGCCCCAGCATTTT
size: medium-sized; J: TRBJ1-1; V: TRBV5-4; D: NA; CDR3: CASSSSGSRHTEAFF; DNA: TGTGCCAGCAGCTCCTCAGGCAGCAGGCACACTGAAGCTTTCTTT
size: NA; J: TRBJ2-3; V: TRBV6-1; D: TRBD2; CDR3: CASSVLAGEDTDTQYF; DNA: TGTGCCAGCAGTGTACTAGCGGGAGAAGATACAGATACGCAGTATTTT
size: NA; J: TRBJ2-6; V: TRBV5-6; D: TRBD2; CDR3: CASSLAGVSGANVLTF; DNA: TGTGCCAGCAGCTTAGCGGGAGTTTCAGGGGCCAACGTCCTGACTTTC
size: once; J: TRBJ2-7; V: TRBV30; D: TRBD1; CDR3: CACRAPRGQGVYEQYF; DNA: TGTGCCTGCCGTGCCCCTCGGGGACAGGGGGTGTACGAGCAGTACTTC
size: NA; J: TRBJ2-1; V: TRBV28; D: NA; CDR3: CASSYRGLANEQFF; DNA: TGTGCCAGCAGTTACCGGGGACTTGCCAATGAGCAGTTCTTC
size: NA; J: TRBJ2-7; V: TRBV5-8; D: TRBD1; CDR3: CASSWAGGYEQYF; DNA: TGTGCCAGCAGCTGGGCAGGGGGCTACGAGCAGTACTTC
size: NA; J: TRBJ2-7; V: TRBV19; D: NA; CDR3: CASSIGMEVGEQYF; DNA: TGTGCCAGTAGTATAGGGATGGAGGTGGGCGAGCAGTACTTC
size: NA; J: TRBJ2-5; V: TRBV30; D: NA; CDR3: CAWSGSTPPSRSGLAHRETQYF; DNA: TGTGCCTGGAGTGGAAGTACCCCACCAAGCCGTTCCGGGCTAGCACATCGAGAGACCCAGTACTTC
size: NA; J: TRBJ2-5; V: TRBV27; D: TRBD1; CDR3: CASSQTTGRQETQYF; DNA: TGTGCCAGCAGTCAGACGACAGGGAGACAGGAGACCCAGTACTTC
size: NA; J: TRBJ2-7; V: TRBV28; D: NA; CDR3: CASSSIDHSSYEQYF; DNA: TGTGCCAGCAGTTCCATCGACCACTCTAGCTACGAGCAGTACTTC
size: medium-sized; J: TRBJ2-7; V: TRBV6-1; D: TRBD2; CDR3: CASSEAPDTSGYEQYF; DNA: TGTGCCAGCAGTGAAGCCCCCGACACTAGCGGGTACGAGCAGTACTTC
size: NA; J: TRBJ1-4; V: TRBV9; D: NA; CDR3: CASSVAAGQEKLFF; DNA: TGTGCCAGCAGCGTAGCGGCGGGTCAGGAAAAACTGTTTTTT
size: once; J: TRBJ2-1; V: TRBV4-3; D: TRBD2; CDR3: CASSQDLPSGSYNEQFF; DNA: TGCGCCAGCAGCCAAGATCTCCCCAGCGGGAGCTACAATGAGCAGTTCTTC
size: NA; J: TRBJ2-7; V: TRBV4-2; D: NA; CDR3: CASSQDRDIPYEQYF; DNA: TGTGCCAGCAGCCAAGATCGGGACATTCCCTACGAGCAGTACTTC
size: NA; J: TRBJ2-1; V: TRBV27; D: TRBD2; CDR3: CASSFGLAGLVNEQFF; DNA: TGTGCCAGCAGTTTCGGGCTAGCGGGATTGGTGAATGAGCAGTTCTTC
size: NA; J: TRBJ1-3; V: TRBV6-5; D: NA; CDR3: CATEDGPSGGNTIYF; DNA: TGTGCCACCGAGGACGGGCCCTCGGGAGGAAACACCATATATTTT
size: once; J: TRBJ2-7; V: TRBV5-6; D: TRBD2; CDR3: CASSLGTSLYEQYF; DNA: TGTGCCAGCAGCTTGGGGACTAGCCTCTACGAGCAGTACTTC
size: NA; J: TRBJ2-1; V: TRBV2; D: NA; CDR3: CASMLTSYNEQFF; DNA: TGTGCCAGCATGCTAACTTCCTACAATGAGCAGTTCTTC
size: NA; J: TRBJ2-7; V: TRBV2; D: TRBD2; CDR3: CASSSGLSYEQYF; DNA: TGTGCCAGCAGCTCGGGACTATCCTACGAGCAGTACTTC
size: NA; J: TRBJ2-1; V: TRBV9; D: NA; CDR3: CASSVEGNYNEQFF; DNA: TGTGCCAGCAGCGTAGAAGGGAACTACAATGAGCAGTTCTTC
size: NA; J: TRBJ2-1; V: TRBV5-4; D: TRBD2; CDR3: CASRPTSGVNEQFF; DNA: TGTGCCAGCAGGCCAACTAGCGGGGTGAATGAGCAGTTCTTC
size: medium-sized; J: TRBJ2-3; V: TRBV9; D: NA; CDR3: CASSVEGNPTDTQYF; DNA: TGTGCCAGCAGCGTAGAGGGGAACCCCACAGATACGCAGTATTTT
size: NA; J: TRBJ2-7; V: TRBV5-6; D: NA; CDR3: CASSPGPSNEQYF; DNA: TGTGCCAGCAGCCCCGGCCCCTCCAACGAGCAGTACTTC
size: NA; J: TRBJ2-1; V: TRBV7-8; D: NA; CDR3: CASSWGLSSYNEQFF; DNA: TGTGCCAGCAGCTGGGGACTGAGCTCCTACAATGAGCAGTTCTTC
size: NA; J: TRBJ2-7; V: TRBV30; D: TRBD2; CDR3: CAWTQAGTSGSSEQYF; DNA: TGTGCCTGGACGCAGGCCGGGACTAGCGGGAGTTCCGAGCAGTACTTC
size: NA; J: TRBJ2-2; V: TRBV7-6; D: NA; CDR3: CASSYSGELFF; DNA: TGTGCCAGCAGCTATTCCGGGGAGCTGTTTTTT
size: NA; J: TRBJ2-1; V: TRBV27; D: TRBD1; CDR3: CASSLGTGSWLPSNREQFF; DNA: TGTGCCAGCAGTTTGGGGACAGGGAGTTGGCTCCCCTCGAACAGGGAGCAGTTCTTC
size: NA; J: TRBJ2-7; V: TRBV4-1; D: NA; CDR3: CASSQVGDHEQYF; DNA: TGCGCCAGCAGCCAAGTGGGGGACCACGAGCAGTACTTC
size: NA; J: TRBJ2-7; V: TRBV6-5; D: NA; CDR3: CASRSKSSYEQYF; DNA: TGTGCCAGCAGAAGTAAGAGCTCCTACGAGCAGTACTTC
size: NA; J: TRBJ1-2; V: TRBV7-9; D: TRBD1; CDR3: CASSFSGTGNKRNGYTF; DNA: TGTGCCAGCAGCTTTTCCGGGACAGGGAATAAACGCAATGGCTACACCTTC
size: few; J: TRBJ2-5; V: TRBV21-1; D: NA; CDR3: CASSRPSEGGRQETQYF; DNA: TGTGCCAGCAGCCGCCCCTCCGAGGGGGGGCGGCAAGAGACCCAGTACTTC
size: NA; J: TRBJ2-7; V: TRBV6-5; D: NA; CDR3: CASSLDIYEQYF; DNA: TGTGCCAGCAGCCTTGACATCTACGAGCAGTACTTC
size: NA; J: TRBJ2-1; V: TRBV29-1; D: NA; CDR3: CSVEEGTLNEQFF; DNA: TGCAGCGTTGAAGAGGGGACACTGAATGAGCAGTTCTTC
size: NA; J: TRBJ2-7; V: TRBV28; D: NA; CDR3: CASSPRDVYEQYF; DNA: TGTGCCAGCAGTCCTAGGGACGTTTACGAGCAGTACTTC
size: medium-sized; J: TRBJ1-1; V: TRBV6-5; D: NA; CDR3: CASSPTTGFEAFF; DNA: TGTGCCAGCAGTCCGACGACAGGATTTGAAGCTTTCTTT
size: NA; J: TRBJ2-5; V: TRBV6-5; D: NA; CDR3: CASSYQWETQYF; DNA: TGTGCCAGCAGTTATCAGTGGGAGACCCAGTACTTC
size: NA; J: TRBJ2-7; V: TRBV19; D: TRBD2; CDR3: CASSIGGGSYEQYF; DNA: TGTGCCAGTAGTATCGGCGGGGGGTCCTACGAGCAGTACTTC
size: NA; J: TRBJ2-7; V: TRBV28; D: NA; CDR3: CASSPPGGTYEQYF; DNA: TGTGCCAGCAGCCCCCCCGGGGGTACCTACGAGCAGTACTTC
size: NA; J: TRBJ2-5; V: TRBV28; D: TRBD2; CDR3: CASSVTSGPRETQYF; DNA: TGTGCCAGCAGTGTGACTAGCGGGCCTCGGGAGACCCAGTACTTC
size: NA; J: TRBJ1-1; V: TRBV7-9; D: TRBD1; CDR3: CASRYQGAFTEAFF; DNA: TGTGCCAGCAGGTATCAGGGGGCATTCACTGAAGCTTTCTTT
size: NA; J: TRBJ2-1; V: TRBV11-2; D: TRBD1; CDR3: CASSRGLNEQFF; DNA: TGTGCCAGCTCCAGGGGGCTTAATGAGCAGTTCTTC
size: NA; J: TRBJ1-1; V: TRBV4-3; D: TRBD1; CDR3: CASSQVGRGGTEAFF; DNA: TGCGCCAGCAGCCAAGTGGGCAGGGGGGGCACTGAAGCTTTCTTT
size: NA; J: TRBJ2-3; V: TRBV6-6; D: NA; CDR3: CASSFSDGDTQYF; DNA: TGTGCCAGCAGTTTTTCGGACGGAGATACGCAGTATTTT
size: few; J: TRBJ2-7; V: TRBV6-6; D: NA; CDR3: CASSPGTLEQYF; DNA: TGTGCCAGCAGCCCGGGGACTCTAGAGCAGTACTTC
size: NA; J: TRBJ2-3; V: TRBV5-6; D: NA; CDR3: CASSFLITDTQYF; DNA: TGTGCCAGCAGCTTCTTGATCACAGATACGCAGTATTTT